This T cell receptor (beta chain) came from a study of blood T cell repertoires in COVID-19. The wider study: Acute and convalescent COVID-19 specimens originated in the United States, Italy and Spain. Sources were T cells, B-cell-depleted T cells, or PBMCs; the material itself was cDNA or gDNA.

In the source study's methods: Estimation of nucleated cell counts was performed using reference gene primer amplification. Profiling relied on immunoSEQ multiplex PCR, and the TCRdb table lists in-frame clones only, not all of them. The D gene and trimming were derived from the DNA, and the V and J assignments and clone size from that table. The table includes approximately 54,000 clones, 84% detected once. Specimen: peripheral blood. This TCR was sampled from a human donor in a cohort sampled during active COVID-19.

The DNA of the CDR3 is TGTGCCAGCAGCTTAGAGGTCAGGGTAAACGAGCAGTACTTC. Its protein is CASSLEVRVNEQYF. The chain carries TRBV7-2 and TRBJ2-7; tentative D call: TRBD1 (5 bases). Trimming took off 1 base at V and 5 bases at J, with 12 bases between the two ends. This CDR3 spans 14 amino acids. The V gene's germline CDR1 is SGHTA and CDR2 FQGNSA.